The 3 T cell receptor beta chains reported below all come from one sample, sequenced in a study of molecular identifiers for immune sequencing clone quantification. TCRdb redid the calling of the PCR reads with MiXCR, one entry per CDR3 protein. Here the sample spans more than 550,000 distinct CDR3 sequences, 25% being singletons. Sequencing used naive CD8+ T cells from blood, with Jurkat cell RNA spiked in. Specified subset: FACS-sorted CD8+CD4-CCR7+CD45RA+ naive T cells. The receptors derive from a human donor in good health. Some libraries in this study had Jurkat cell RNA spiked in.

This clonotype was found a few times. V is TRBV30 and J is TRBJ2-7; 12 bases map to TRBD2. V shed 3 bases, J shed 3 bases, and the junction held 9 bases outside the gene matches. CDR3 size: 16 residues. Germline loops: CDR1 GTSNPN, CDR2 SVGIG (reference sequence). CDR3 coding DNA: TGTGCCTGGAGACCAAAACGGACTAGCGGGGACTACGAGCAGTACTTC. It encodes CAWRPKRTSGDYEQYF.

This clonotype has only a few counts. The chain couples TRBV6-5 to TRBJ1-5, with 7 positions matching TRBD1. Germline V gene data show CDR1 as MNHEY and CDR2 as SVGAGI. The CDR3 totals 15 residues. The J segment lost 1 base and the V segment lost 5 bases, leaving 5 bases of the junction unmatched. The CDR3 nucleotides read TGTGCCAGCAGTGCAAGGGGGCTGAGCAATCAGCCCCAGCATTTT. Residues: CASSARGLSNQPQHF.

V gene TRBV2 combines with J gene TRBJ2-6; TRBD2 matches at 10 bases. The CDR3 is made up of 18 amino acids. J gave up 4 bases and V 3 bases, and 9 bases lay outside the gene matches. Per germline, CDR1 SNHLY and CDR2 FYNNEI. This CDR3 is CASSEKGTSEVGANVLTF. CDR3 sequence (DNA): TGTGCCAGCAGTGAGAAAGGGACTAGCGAAGTCGGGGCCAACGTCCTGACTTTC.